The 30 T cell receptor beta chains below were found in one sample sequenced in a study of blood T cell repertoires in COVID-19. Sequenced by immunoSEQ multiplex PCR; TCRdb stores in-frame clones only, minus some. Of around 150,000 clones in the sample, 75% to 85% are singletons; the top ten hold about 4%. Sequencing input: peripheral blood. These receptor sequences come from a man aged 60 to 75 with acute or convalescent COVID-19.

This clone occurred a few times. This rearrangement joins TRBV10-3 to TRBJ1-4; 7 bases fit TRBD1. V lost 11 bases, J lost 8 bases, and 11 bases stayed unmatched. The CDR3 is 13 amino acids. Germline lookup yields CDR1 ENHRY and CDR2 SYGVKD. The CDR3 sequence is CAVAGTVGEKLFF. The DNA for the CDR3 is TGTGCCGTGGCCGGGACAGTTGGCGAAAAACTGTTTTTT.

The rearrangement uses TRBV3-1 (or the pseudogene TRBV3-2) and TRBJ2-7; 8 bases align to TRBD1. The CDR3 runs to 14 residues. Trimming took 5 bases from V and 3 from J; bases not matched to a gene: 6. Germline CDR1 reads LGHDT; CDR2 reads YNNKEL (reference sequence). This CDR3 is CASSNPGGNYEQYF. CDR3 bases: TGTGCCAGCAGCAACCCAGGGGGCAACTACGAGCAGTACTTC.

The chain recombines TRBV7-3 with TRBJ2-1; D is unclear. V lost 5 bases, J lost 0 bases, and 5 bases lay in between. From germline, CDR1 is SGHTA and CDR2 FQGTGA. The CDR3 is 13 amino acids. CDR3 loop: CASSPSSYNEQFF. The CDR3 bases are TGTGCCAGCAGCCCGTCCTCCTACAATGAGCAGTTCTTC.

The CDR3 DNA follows: TGTGCTAGTGGCTCCGGGGGGCTCAGTTCCTACAATGAGCAGTTCTTC. It specifies CASGSGGLSSYNEQFF. This chain connects TRBV12-5 to TRBJ2-1; weak D call: TRBD2 (7 bases). This CDR3 comprises 16 residues. Germline assignment: CDR1 LGHNT and CDR2 FRNRAP. The ends were cut back, 6 bases at V and 1 base at J, with 16 bases in the middle.

The chain couples TRBV24-1 to TRBJ2-1; 8 positions agree with TRBD2. CDR3 size: 15 residues. Looked up from germline, CDR1 is KGHDR and CDR2 is SFDVKD. Germline trimming cut 1 base from V and 9 bases from J; bases unmatched to any gene: 7. CDR3 coding DNA: TGTGCCACCAGTGATTTTGCGCGGGAGGATCGTGAGCAGTTCTTC. Amino acid sequence: CATSDFAREDREQFF.

Only a few counts were recorded for this clone. This chain joins TRBV19 and TRBJ1-5, with TRBD1 as a possible D gene (6 bases). The germline V and J ends were trimmed by 5 bases and 7 bases, with 21 bases remaining between them. CDR1 and CDR2 from the germline V gene are LNHDA and SQIVND (reference sequence). This CDR3 comprises 16 residues. CDR3 sequence: CASSFDSGPGVQPQHF. As DNA, the CDR3 is TGTGCCAGTAGTTTCGACTCGGGCCCAGGGGTACAGCCCCAGCATTTT.

The table lists this clone with a count of one. The chain is built from TRBV10-1 and TRBJ1-5; TRBD1 agrees at 7 bases. The CDR3 covers 14 residues. CDR1 and CDR2 from the germline V gene are WNHNN and SYGVQD (reference sequence). V lost 5 bases, J lost 5 bases, and 6 bases stayed unmatched. In nucleotides, the CDR3 is TGCGCCAGCAGTCCCGGACAGGTGGATCAGCCCCAGCATTTT. Amino acid sequence: CASSPGQVDQPQHF.

The chain links TRBV18 to TRBJ1-2; the match to TRBD1 covers 7 bases. The CDR3 is 15 amino acids. V shed 3 bases, J shed 5 bases, and the junction held 9 bases outside the gene matches. In germline, CDR1 is KGHSH, CDR2 LQKENI. The CDR3 reads CASSPARTGEYGYTF. CDR3 nucleotide sequence: TGTGCCAGCTCACCCGCCCGGACAGGAGAGTATGGCTACACCTTC.

The rearrangement joins TRBV2 to TRBJ1-1; 7 nucleotides match TRBD1. The CDR3 spans 14 residues. After removal of 1 base from V and 5 bases from J, the junction contained 4 bases not matched to a gene. From germline, CDR1 is SNHLY and CDR2 FYNNEI. CDR3 nucleotide sequence: TGTGCCAGCAGTGAAGGCAGGGGGTTGACTGAAGCTTTCTTT. It encodes CASSEGRGLTEAFF.

This chain joins TRBV20-1 and TRBJ1-5, with 8 positions matching TRBD1. The length of the CDR3 is 17 residues. Germline V CDR1 and CDR2: DFQATT, SNEGSKA (reference sequence). J was trimmed by 2 bases and V by 3 bases; bases with no gene match: 12. DNA for the CDR3: TGCAGTGCTAGTTCAGCAGGGGGCGGAACCCGCAATCAGCCCCAGCATTTT. This gives the protein CSASSAGGGTRNQPQHF.

This chain joins TRBV13 and TRBJ2-5, with 7 nucleotides matching TRBD2. Looked up from germline, CDR1 is PRHDT and CDR2 is FYEKMQ (reference sequence). J lost 0 bases, V lost 1 base, and 20 bases had no gene match. The CDR3 extends over 21 amino acids. This chain's CDR3 is CASSLDGASGGGKGHQETQYF. In DNA, the CDR3 is TGTGCCAGCAGCTTAGATGGGGCTTCTGGCGGGGGAAAAGGACACCAAGAGACCCAGTACTTC.

The chain has TRBV27 and TRBJ1-5; D uncertain. V shed 0 bases and J shed 4 bases, with 7 bases lying between them. The CDR3 sequence is 14 residues long. The germline CDR1 and CDR2 sequences are MNHEY and SMNVEV (reference sequence). CDR3 in amino acids: CASSLSPGNQPQHF. As DNA, the CDR3 is TGTGCCAGCAGTTTATCACCGGGGAATCAGCCCCAGCATTTT.

The chain has TRBV27 and TRBJ2-7, with D perhaps TRBD2 (5 bases). Germline CDR1 and CDR2: MNHEY and SMNVEV (reference sequence). V was pared by 5 bases and J by 0 bases, with 8 bases between. The CDR3 sequence is 13 residues long. Here the CDR3 reads CASSNSVSYEQYF. DNA for the CDR3: TGTGCCAGCAGTAATAGCGTCTCCTACGAGCAGTACTTC.

The chain couples TRBV9 to TRBJ1-1; D uncertain. This CDR3 has 16 residues. Deletions cut 3 bases from V and 0 bases from J, with 15 bases between. Germline V gene data show CDR1 as SGDLS and CDR2 as YYNGEE. CDR3 DNA: TGTGCCAGCAGCGCCGGAGCAGTAGCTATGAACACTGAAGCTTTCTTT. It is translated as CASSAGAVAMNTEAFF.

CDR3 DNA sequence: TGTGCCAGCAGCTTGTCTTTGAACACTGAAGCTTTCTTT. Translated: CASSLSLNTEAFF. The chain is built from TRBV5-4 and TRBJ1-1, with no clear D. The CDR3 has 13 residues. The V end was cut by 1 base, the J end by 0 bases, with 4 bases between. Germline CDR1 reads SGHNT; CDR2 reads YYREEE (reference sequence).

In this sample, this clone turned up once. V usage is TRBV5-1 and J usage is TRBJ2-3; 7 nucleotides match TRBD2. The CDR3 is 15 amino acids. The V segment lost 1 base and the J segment 5 bases; nucleotides outside the gene matches: 7. CDR1 and CDR2 from the germline V gene are SGHRS and YFSETQ. The DNA for the CDR3 is TGCGCCAGCAGCTTGAGCGGGGTGGGGGTAGATACGCAGTATTTT. This encodes CASSLSGVGVDTQYF.

CDR3 in amino acids: CASSHFGDSGSYEQYF. The CDR3 nucleotides read TGTGCCAGCAGTCACTTCGGGGACAGCGGCTCCTACGAGCAGTACTTC. The chain has TRBV28 and TRBJ2-7, with TRBD1 matching over 7 bases. Trimming at V came to 5 bases and at J to 0 bases, leaving 10 bases not matched to a gene. Looked up from germline, CDR1 is MDHEN and CDR2 is SYDVKM. The CDR3 extends over 16 amino acids.

The chain joins TRBV5-4 to TRBJ2-5; 16 bases fit TRBD2. The V and J ends lost 4 bases and 2 bases, in that order; junction bases with no gene match: 8. This CDR3 region has 18 residues. Germline V gene sequence: CDR1 SGHNT, CDR2 YYREEE (reference sequence). The CDR3 DNA sequence: TGTGCCAGCAGCCAGGGACTAGCGGGAGGGTCCCCTCAAGAGACCCAGTACTTC. Amino acid sequence: CASSQGLAGGSPQETQYF.

The table lists this clone with a few counts. This chain connects TRBV30 to TRBJ1-2; perhaps TRBD1 as D (5 bases). V lost 8 bases and J lost 2, with 12 bases in between. Germline CDR1 reads GTSNPN; CDR2 reads SVGIG (reference sequence). The CDR3 loop spans 12 amino acids. CDR3 sequence: CAAWGRNYGYTF. The CDR3 nucleotides read TGTGCCGCATGGGGCAGAAACTATGGCTACACCTTC.

The chain carries TRBV5-1 and TRBJ2-2; a possible D gene is TRBD1 (5 bases). CDR3 size: 15 residues. Germline V gene sequence: CDR1 SGHRS, CDR2 YFSETQ. Trimming took 1 base from V and 6 from J, leaving 13 bases between them. CDR3 residues: CASSLQDTVAGELFF. DNA for the CDR3: TGCGCCAGCAGCTTGCAGGACACAGTAGCCGGGGAGCTGTTTTTT. The full variable domain, in which reference TRBV5-1 and TRBJ2-2 provide the parts outside the CDR3, is KAGVTQTPRYLIKTRGQQVTLSCSPISGHRSVSWYQQTPGQGLQFLFEYFSETQRNKGNFPGRFSGRQFSNSRSEMNVSTLELGDSALYLCASSLQDTVAGELFFGEGSRLTVL.

Turning to this clone: Other DNA sequences in the sample encode the same CDR3. The chain recombines TRBV19 with TRBJ2-7, with TRBD1 matching over 11 bases. Losses at the gene ends were 2 bases for V and 2 bases for J; bases not matched to a gene: 2. The CDR3 length is 15 residues. The germline CDR1 and CDR2 sequences are LNHDA and SQIVND (reference sequence). CDR3 sequence (DNA): TGTGCCAGTAGTATATCGGGACAGGGGGCCTACGAGCAGTACTTC. Protein: CASSISGQGAYEQYF.

The chain has TRBV18 and TRBJ2-1; 15 nucleotides align to TRBD2. V lost 3 bases and J lost 6; bases outside the gene matches: 6. Germline assignment: CDR1 KGHSH and CDR2 LQKENI. This CDR3 is built from 17 residues. CDR3 nucleotides: TGTGCCAGCTCACCGACAGGGGGACTAGCGGGAGGCAATGAGCAGTTCTTC. Residues: CASSPTGGLAGGNEQFF.

CDR3 protein: CASSYSLGALDEQYF. The CDR3 DNA reads as TGTGCCAGCAGTTACTCCCTAGGTGCGTTGGACGAGCAGTACTTC. J is TRBJ2-7 and V is TRBV6-5; D remains unclear. From germline, CDR1 is MNHEY and CDR2 SVGAGI. V lost 0 bases, J lost 5 bases, and 14 bases lay in between. The CDR3 is 15 amino acids.

The chain uses TRBV28 and TRBJ2-1, with D possibly being TRBD2 (5 bases). The CDR3 spans 13 residues. V lost 5 bases and J 3 bases, leaving 8 bases between the germline ends. Germline values: CDR1 MDHEN, CDR2 SYDVKM. CDR3 amino acids: CASSPGNYNEQFF. DNA of the CDR3: TGTGCCAGCAGTCCGGGGAACTACAATGAGCAGTTCTTC.

In this sample, this clone turned up a few times. The chain recombines TRBV7-8 with TRBJ1-5, with unresolved D. CDR3 length: 14 amino acids. V was cut by 4 bases and J by 0 bases, with 7 bases left in between. CDR1 and CDR2 (germline): SGHVS, FQNEAQ. CDR3 protein: CASSSLYSNQPQHF. The CDR3 DNA reads as TGTGCCAGCAGCTCTTTATATAGCAATCAGCCCCAGCATTTT. The full variable domain, with the rest looked up from reference TRBV7-8 and TRBJ1-5, is GAGVSQSPRYKVAKRGQDVALRCDPISGHVSLFWYQQALGQGPEFLTYFQNEAQLDKSGLPSDRFFAERPEGSVSTLKIQRTQQEDSAVYLCASSSLYSNQPQHFGDGTRLSIL.

The rearrangement joins TRBV6-1 to TRBJ2-5; D is undetermined. The CDR3 covers 16 residues. Trimming pared 1 base from V and 4 bases from J, leaving 16 bases between. Germline V gene data show CDR1 as MNHNS and CDR2 as SASEGT. CDR3 region: CASSEGVTLGPETQYF. CDR3 nucleotide sequence: TGTGCCAGCAGTGAAGGGGTGACGCTGGGCCCAGAGACCCAGTACTTC.

The chain employs TRBV10-2 and TRBJ2-1; maybe TRBD2 (6 bases). V dropped 4 bases and J dropped 7 bases, with 17 bases sitting between them. Germline assignment: CDR1 WSHSY and CDR2 SAAADI. The CDR3 runs 15 residues. In DNA form, the CDR3 reads TGCGCCAGCAGTGGGGGGTGGGACTCGTCAAATGAGCAGTTCTTC. Encoded protein: CASSGGWDSSNEQFF.

The J gene is TRBJ2-7, the V gene TRBV4-1, with D tentatively TRBD1 (6 bases). The CDR3 covers 15 residues. The V gene's germline CDR1 is MGHRA and CDR2 YSYEKL. Between the trimmed V and J ends, which lost 1 base and 6 bases, there was a span of 16 bases. CDR3 loop: CASSQGTAGDAEQYF. The CDR3 nucleotides are TGCGCCAGCAGCCAAGGGACAGCCGGGGACGCCGAGCAGTACTTC.

The genes are TRBV6-5 and TRBJ1-6; 7 bases are a match to TRBD1. CDR1 and CDR2 from the germline V gene are MNHEY and SVGAGI. With 6 bases clipped from V and 6 bases from J, the junction kept 2 bases outside the gene matches. CDR3 length: 13 amino acids. The CDR3 DNA reads as TGTGCCAGCAGCGGGACAGTTAATTCACCCCTCCACTTT. Translation: CASSGTVNSPLHF.

This chain joins TRBV19 and TRBJ2-7, with 7 bases aligning to TRBD2. Germline values: CDR1 LNHDA, CDR2 SQIVND (reference sequence). This CDR3 has 15 amino acids. The V segment lost 6 bases and the J segment 4 bases; nucleotides outside the gene matches: 12. CDR3 amino acids: CASSPHWTSLYEQYF. Written as DNA, the CDR3 is TGTGCCAGTAGCCCCCATTGGACTAGTTTATACGAGCAGTACTTC.